Listed here are 26 T cell receptor beta chains from one sample, sequenced in a study of shared clonotypes between healthy human individuals (dated by TCRdb to about 2020). CD8 naive samples were obtained by positive selection for CCR7 among CD45RO-negative cells, yielding a CD45RA+CCR7+ population from which TemRA cells were excluded. The receptor library was made with the immunoSEQ multiplex PCR assay. TCRdb mirrors the immuneACCESS table, restricted to in-frame sequences. Some clones are absent from its copies; in checked studies, under half trace to an unresolved V gene, and the reason for the others is unknown. This sample holds 1.5 million to 2.5 million clones; 85% to 95% were observed only once. The biggest ten clones account for roughly 1% of the sample. The source material was naive CD8+ T cells sorted from blood. The sample's cell subset or site label, in plain terms: CD45RA+CCR7+. The receptors were sampled from a man aged 18-30 years in good health.

The rearrangement uses TRBV5-4 and TRBJ1-3; 7 bases align to TRBD1. Germline V gene data show CDR1 as SGHNT and CDR2 as YYREEE (reference sequence). V shed 4 bases, J shed 4 bases, and the junction held 8 bases outside the gene matches. This CDR3 spans 15 amino acids. The CDR3 reads CASSPGTAKGNTIYF. As DNA, the CDR3 is TGTGCCAGCAGCCCCGGGACAGCGAAGGGAAACACCATATATTTT.

The chain links TRBV2 to TRBJ2-1; TRBD1 might be the D (6 bases). Trimming stripped 0 bases from V and 5 bases from J, with 20 bases between. Germline assignment: CDR1 SNHLY and CDR2 FYNNEI. This CDR3 spans 18 amino acids. The CDR3 coding sequence is TGTGCCAGCAGTGAAGCGCTTAGGACAGCGACCCGGGACAATGAGCAGTTCTTC. Its translation: CASSEALRTATRDNEQFF.

The count of this clone is one. This same CDR3 is encoded by further DNA sequences in the sample. The chain employs TRBV4-3 and TRBJ1-4; tentative D call: TRBD1 (6 bases). Deletions cut 0 bases from V and 7 bases from J, with 15 bases between. The CDR3 totals 16 residues. Germline V lookup: CDR1 LGHNA, CDR2 YSLEER. CDR3 loop: CASSQDGEGVGEKLFF. Here the CDR3 DNA reads TGCGCCAGCAGCCAAGATGGGGAGGGGGTAGGTGAAAAACTGTTTTTT.

This clone appeared once. The CDR3 loop reads CASSLGDAWAQIRETQYF. CDR3 sequence (DNA): TGTGCCAGCAGCTTAGGGGACGCATGGGCTCAAATTCGGGAGACCCAGTACTTC. V gene TRBV7-4 combines with J gene TRBJ2-5; D tentatively fits TRBD1 or TRBD2 (5 bases each). Germline V gives CDR1 SGHVT, CDR2 SQSDAQ. The CDR3 extends over 18 amino acids. V lost 1 base and J 5 bases, leaving 23 bases between the germline ends.

The rearrangement uses TRBV9 and TRBJ1-1; 10 bases line up with TRBD1. Germline lookup yields CDR1 SGDLS and CDR2 YYNGEE. V dropped 3 bases and J dropped 5; count of bases not matched to a gene: 10. This CDR3 has 16 residues. The CDR3 spells CASSAGTGVGETEAFF. DNA for the CDR3: TGTGCCAGCAGCGCCGGGACAGGGGTAGGCGAGACTGAAGCTTTCTTT.

This clone was picked up one time. The chain recombines TRBV6-6 with TRBJ2-3; TRBD1 might be the D (5 bases). The germline CDR1 and CDR2 sequences are MNHNY and SVGAGI (reference sequence). Trimming took off 2 bases at V and 2 bases at J, with 14 bases between the two ends. The CDR3 consists of 16 residues. The CDR3 DNA sequence: TGTGCCAGCAGTTACATTCTGGGGCAACCCACAGATACGCAGTATTTT. Residues: CASSYILGQPTDTQYF.

A word on this clone: This specimen includes other DNA sequences encoding the same CDR3. The chain joins TRBV27 to TRBJ2-7; a weak D match, TRBD1 (5 bases). The V gene lost 3 bases and the J gene lost 2 bases, with 11 bases spanning the gap. The germline V gene has CDR1 MNHEY and CDR2 SMNVEV (reference sequence). The CDR3 is made up of 14 amino acids. CDR3 in amino acids: CASSLSWGPYEQYF. The CDR3 DNA is TGTGCCAGCAGTTTGAGTTGGGGCCCCTACGAGCAGTACTTC.

CDR3 DNA: TGTGCCACCAGCACCAGTGAGCCCTACGAGCAGTACTTC. Its protein product is CATSTSEPYEQYF. V usage is TRBV15 and J usage is TRBJ2-7; no firm D call. This CDR3 has 13 amino acids. V lost 4 bases and J 2 bases, leaving 9 bases between the germline ends. Per germline, CDR1 LNHNV and CDR2 YYDKDF (reference sequence).

This clone has a single count. The gene calls are TRBV30 and TRBJ2-7; TRBD1 or TRBD2 may be the D gene (5 bases each). Germline CDR1 is GTSNPN and CDR2 is SVGIG (reference sequence). Trimming removed 3 bases from V and 3 bases from J, with 15 bases in between. This CDR3 comprises 14 residues. Here the CDR3 DNA reads TGTGCCTGGAGCGAAGGGGCAGGAGGCTACGAGCAGTACTTC. Translating it yields CAWSEGAGGYEQYF.

The chain recombines TRBV6-1 with TRBJ2-7, with D unclear. V was cut by 1 base and J by 2 bases, with 9 bases left in between. CDR3 size: 14 residues. The germline gives CDR1 MNHNS, CDR2 SASEGT. The CDR3 here is CASSEEAGAYEQYF. In DNA form, the CDR3 reads TGTGCCAGCAGTGAAGAAGCAGGTGCCTACGAGCAGTACTTC.

Turning to this clone: Different DNA sequences within this sample yield the same CDR3. The chain links TRBV7-8 to TRBJ2-2, with D possibly matching TRBD1 (6 bases). Trimming shortened V by 3 bases and J by 0 bases, and 8 bases separated the two germline ends. The CDR3 runs to 15 residues. CDR1 and CDR2 (germline): SGHVS, FQNEAQ. CDR3 bases: TGTGCCAGCAGCTTGAGACAGGCGAACACCGGGGAGCTGTTTTTT. This encodes CASSLRQANTGELFF.

V usage is TRBV20-1 and J usage is TRBJ2-5; maybe TRBD2 (6 bases). Germline loops: CDR1 DFQATT, CDR2 SNEGSKA (reference sequence). CDR3 length: 11 residues. With 6 bases removed from V and 4 bases from J, the gap between germline ends came to 9 bases. The CDR3 DNA reads TGCAGTGCCAGACTAGTAGAGACCCAGTACTTC. Its protein is CSARLVETQYF.

J is TRBJ2-1 and V is TRBV6-5, with 7 bases identical to TRBD2. The J segment lost 4 bases and the V segment lost 2 bases, leaving 5 bases of the junction unmatched. Germline V gives CDR1 MNHEY, CDR2 SVGAGI. There are 15 residues in the CDR3. The CDR3 sequence is CASSYTGEGYNEQFF. The CDR3 bases are TGTGCCAGCAGTTACACGGGGGAGGGATACAATGAGCAGTTCTTC.

The chain combines TRBV6-4 with TRBJ1-6, with a possible D match to TRBD1 (5 bases). Trimming pared 4 bases from V and 0 bases from J, leaving 13 bases between. This CDR3 spans 17 amino acids. Germline V gives CDR1 MRHNA, CDR2 SNTAGT. The CDR3 coding sequence is TGTGCCAGCAGTGGTGGGGGTGGGAGCTCCTATAATTCACCCCTCCACTTT. Its protein product is CASSGGGGSSYNSPLHF.

This rearrangement joins TRBV6-1 to TRBJ2-3, with 7 bases aligning to TRBD2. This CDR3 is built from 14 residues. J gave up 3 bases and V 8 bases, and 8 bases lay outside the gene matches. CDR1 is MNHNS, CDR2 SASEGT, per germline. CDR3 in DNA: TGTGCCAGCCGCTTAGCGGGCGGTACAGATACGCAGTATTTT. The encoded protein is CASRLAGGTDTQYF.

The V call is TRBV4-1, the J call TRBJ2-3, with 11 bases that match TRBD2. The germline gives CDR1 MGHRA, CDR2 YSYEKL. The ends lost 0 bases at V and 4 bases at J; junction bases unmatched: 6. The length of the CDR3 is 17 residues. The CDR3: CASSQDSSGRISDTQYF. DNA for the CDR3: TGCGCCAGCAGCCAAGATTCTAGCGGGAGGATCTCAGATACGCAGTATTTT.

As for this clone: The sample contains more than one DNA sequence encoding this CDR3. This chain connects TRBV28 to TRBJ2-7, with 7 bases identical to TRBD1. Germline loops: CDR1 MDHEN, CDR2 SYDVKM. The trim removed 2 bases at V and 3 bases at J, leaving 1 base unmatched. CDR3 length: 13 amino acids. CDR3 bases: TGTGCCAGCAGTTTAAGACAGGGCTACGAGCAGTACTTC. This encodes CASSLRQGYEQYF.

This chain connects TRBV4-3 to TRBJ2-3; 11 bases are a match to TRBD2. V dropped 2 bases and J dropped 6; count of bases not matched to a gene: 7. Germline CDR1 is LGHNA and CDR2 is YSLEER. The CDR3 contains 16 residues. DNA of the CDR3: TGCGCCAGCAGCCAAATACTAGCGGGAGAAGGGGATACGCAGTATTTT. Translating it yields CASSQILAGEGDTQYF.

This chain joins TRBV27 and TRBJ2-1; TRBD1 agrees at 7 bases. The junction had 5 bases not matched to a gene; V was cut back by 1 base and J by 5 bases. The V gene's germline CDR1 is MNHEY and CDR2 SMNVEV (reference sequence). CDR3 length: 15 amino acids. CDR3 region: CASSLLGTENNEQFF. CDR3 in DNA: TGTGCCAGCAGTTTATTAGGGACAGAAAACAATGAGCAGTTCTTC.

A word on this clone: Other DNA sequences in this sample translate to the same CDR3. The chain has TRBV27 and TRBJ1-1, with D possibly matching TRBD1 (5 bases). Germline V CDR1 and CDR2: MNHEY, SMNVEV (reference sequence). The V end was cut by 2 bases, the J end by 7 bases, with 11 bases between. The CDR3 is made up of 13 amino acids. This CDR3 reads CASSLGRQGEAFF. The CDR3, as DNA: TGTGCCAGCAGTTTAGGAAGGCAGGGTGAAGCTTTCTTT.

This clone was seen just once. The rearrangement links TRBV5-6 to TRBJ2-7; 9 bases map to TRBD1. This CDR3 has 14 residues. Trimming took 6 bases from V and 6 from J; bases not matched to a gene: 10. Germline V CDR1 and CDR2: SGHDT, YYEEEE. The CDR3, as DNA: TGTGCCAGCACGGTAACGGGACAGGGAGGCGAGCAGTACTTC. This gives the protein CASTVTGQGGEQYF. The full variable domain, rest sourced from reference TRBV5-6 and TRBJ2-7, is DAGVTQSPTHLIKTRGQQVTLRCSPKSGHDTVSWYQQALGQGPQFIFQYYEEEERQRGNFPDRFSGHQFPNYSSELNVNALLLGDSALYLCASTVTGQGGEQYFGPGTRLTVT.

This sequence joins TRBV27 and TRBJ2-2, with D maybe TRBD1 (5 bases). V was cut by 5 bases and J by 6 bases, with 13 bases left in between. CDR3 length: 14 amino acids. The germline gives CDR1 MNHEY, CDR2 SMNVEV (reference sequence). CDR3 residues: CASSTRQGAGELFF. CDR3 in DNA: TGTGCCAGCAGTACACGGCAGGGTGCCGGGGAGCTGTTTTTT.

V usage is TRBV5-4 and J usage is TRBJ2-2; TRBD1 matches at 7 bases. Per the germline V gene, CDR1 is SGHNT and CDR2 is YYREEE (reference sequence). V lost 3 bases, J lost 5 bases, and 13 bases stayed unmatched. CDR3 size: 17 residues. CDR3 in amino acids: CASSSPYPGRGTGELFF. DNA of the CDR3: TGTGCCAGCAGCTCCCCTTATCCGGGCAGGGGGACCGGGGAGCTGTTTTTT. The full variable domain, with the rest looked up from reference TRBV5-4 and TRBJ2-2, is ETGVTQSPTHLIKTRGQQVTLRCSSQSGHNTVSWYQQALGQGPQFIFQYYREEENGRGNFPPRFSGLQFPNYSSELNVNALELDDSALYLCASSSPYPGRGTGELFFGEGSRLTVL.

The chain joins TRBV27 to TRBJ2-5; D not resolved. Per germline, CDR1 MNHEY and CDR2 SMNVEV (reference sequence). Trimming left V 6 bases short and J 3 bases short, with 11 bases between. This CDR3 contains 13 residues. CDR3 protein: CASSLRHEETQYF. CDR3 sequence (DNA): TGTGCCAGCAGCCTACGGCATGAAGAGACCCAGTACTTC.

The J gene is TRBJ2-1, the V gene TRBV5-5; D gene uncertain. Germline CDR1 and CDR2: SGHKS and YYEKEE (reference sequence). V gave up 0 bases and J gave up 3 bases, with 4 bases separating them. The CDR3 is made up of 13 amino acids. The CDR3 DNA reads as TGTGCCAGCAGCTTGGACAACTACAATGAGCAGTTCTTC. It yields the protein CASSLDNYNEQFF.

The chain couples TRBV11-2 to TRBJ1-1; no clear D gene. Germline V gene sequence: CDR1 SGHAT, CDR2 FQNNGV. The CDR3 extends over 15 amino acids. V was clipped by 7 bases and J by 1 base, with 16 bases between them. As DNA, the CDR3 is TGTGCCAGCAACCCCCGACCGAGTCAGAACACTGAAGCTTTCTTT. As protein: CASNPRPSQNTEAFF.